This is a list of T cell receptor beta chains from one sample in a study of blood T cells in healthy people across ages. TCRdb fed the 5' RACE reads into MiXCR, producing one record per CDR3 protein. The repertoire holds about a million distinct CDR3 sequences, 51% seen once, with around 21% in the top ten. Sequenced sample: blood. The receptors come from a woman in her sixties in good health. The conserved cysteine and the conserved F or W are not part of the CDR3 here.

TRBV18	TRBJ2-7	ASSGRDRDYEQY
TRBV28	TRBJ2-5	ASTSNVRVQY
TRBV6-1	TRBJ2-7	ASSEVRQGSYEQY
TRBV29-1	TRBJ2-7	SVNTGGYEQY
TRBV25-1	TRBJ2-1	ASSAGISYNEQF
TRBV4-1	TRBJ2-7	ASSRQTSGFYEQY
TRBV6-2/TRBV6-3	TRBJ1-4	ASSYSVPAPNEKLF
TRBV6-5	TRBJ1-2	ASSYSDGYGYT
TRBV28	TRBJ1-5	AIHRGLGQPQH
TRBV6-6	TRBJ1-2	AGGTGNGGYT
TRBV12-3/TRBV12-4	TRBJ1-4	ASSLGSTNEKLF
TRBV27	.	ASSFLVPAGADREQY
TRBV25-1	TRBJ2-3	ASSEGWLAGTSTDTQY
TRBV4-2	.	ASSQRLGCDEQY
TRBV7-2	TRBJ1-5	ASSLGTQMPQH
TRBV5-4	TRBJ2-5	ASSLGLTGPETQY
TRBV7-8	TRBJ2-5	ASSQGDGKTQY
TRBV12-3/TRBV12-4	.	AGSLDRANQPQY
TRBV21-1	TRBJ2-5	ASSKIETQY
TRBV30	TRBJ2-1	AWSSPGGEQF
TRBV18	TRBJ2-7	ASSPTVGRAYEQY
TRBV9	TRBJ2-1	ASSVERANYNEQF
TRBV7-6	TRBJ2-7	ASSASLGREQY
TRBV29-1	TRBJ2-1	SVLPGDRSYNEQF
TRBV20-1	TRBJ2-3	SARKRAGGRDTQY
TRBV24-1	TRBJ2-2	ATSDFRPGTRGGNTGELF
TRBV25-1	TRBJ2-1	ASKGGTGSEQF
TRBV28	TRBJ1-5	ASSRGSAARNQPQH
TRBV21-1	TRBJ2-2	ASSKDRANTGELF
TRBV5-1	TRBJ1-6	ASSLGDLVLNSPLH
TRBV20-1	TRBJ2-7	STPLGASGRTYEQY
TRBV2	TRBJ1-4	ASAGTGTATNEKLF
TRBV28	TRBJ2-2	ATRQGYTGELF
TRBV4-3	TRBJ2-3	ASSPRDGGPDTQY
TRBV7-8	TRBJ2-7	ASSLGDSIYEQY
TRBV12-3/TRBV12-4	.	ASSLGLALPYEQY
TRBV20-1	TRBJ2-3	SARDFRATDTQY
TRBV3-1	TRBJ2-7	ASSSPFTRQY
TRBV27	TRBJ2-7	ASSGAGVGYEQY
TRBV20-1	TRBJ2-1	SARSPLTSSYNEQF
TRBV27	TRBJ1-1	AGSFRDRGLNTEAF
TRBV10-3	TRBJ1-2	AISESREKVAYGYT
TRBV25-1	TRBJ1-6	ASSYPVPGAPYNSPLH
TRBV6-5	TRBJ2-3	ASSRGQGASDTQY
TRBV29-1	TRBJ2-5	SVEDERGVAETQY
TRBV27	TRBJ2-7	ASSFTSGPYEQY
TRBV4-3	TRBJ2-5	ASSQDASGRRSETQY
TRBV3-1	TRBJ1-5	ASSQAHNQPQH
TRBV5-6	TRBJ2-7	ASSREGLADSSYEQY
TRBV12-3/TRBV12-4	TRBJ1-2	ASSFTGPRVWIGYT
TRBV28	TRBJ1-2	ASSPAGTEDGYT
TRBV4-1	.	ASSRYDRVSYEQY